This is a list of T cell receptor beta chains from one sample in a study of control samples from healthy donors and cancer patients. Using immunoSEQ multiplex PCR, the repertoire was profiled, and TCRdb retains in-frame clones only, with some absent. This sample has some 130,000 clones, with approximately 94% found just once. Sequencing was done on a sample of blood. These receptors were collected from a man under 40 in good health. Each CDR3 is given with its conserved first and last residue. A D gene is named only where the DNA matches it firmly. Clone size is not always given. Where it is, it says once, few, many or a class for expanded clones.

clone_size d_call j_call v_call cdr3_aa cdr3_nt
- TRBD1 TRBJ1-3 TRBV2 CASSVRDRGFGNTIYF TGTGCCAGCAGTGTCCGGGACAGGGGATTCGGAAACACCATATATTTT
- - TRBJ2-5 TRBV5-6 CASSVGEQGTQYF TGTGCCAGCAGCGTGGGAGAGCAAGGGACCCAGTACTTC
- - TRBJ1-5 TRBV28 CASTPRGQPQHF TGTGCCAGCACCCCTAGGGGACAGCCCCAGCATTTT
- - TRBJ2-1 TRBV4-3 CASSQNDRNEQFF TGCGCCAGCAGCCAAAACGACAGGAATGAGCAGTTCTTC
- TRBD1 TRBJ1-2 TRBV30 CAWIQGGGYTF TGTGCCTGGATACAGGGGGGTGGCTACACCTTC
once TRBD1 TRBJ1-2 TRBV27 CASRGQSQYGYTF TGTGCCAGCAGGGGACAGTCCCAATATGGCTACACCTTC
- - TRBJ2-7 TRBV6-2/TRBV6-3 CASSTPYEQYF TGTGCCAGCAGTACCCCCTACGAGCAGTACTTC
- - TRBJ2-7 TRBV28 CASSLPPLEQYF TGTGCCAGCAGTCTCCCCCCCCTCGAGCAGTACTTC
- - TRBJ1-6 TRBV4-1 CASSVSGVSPLHF TGCGCCAGCAGCGTTTCAGGGGTTTCACCCCTCCACTTT
- TRBD1 TRBJ2-1 TRBV9 CASSADRGIDEQFF TGTGCCAGCAGCGCCGACAGGGGGATCGATGAGCAGTTCTTC
- TRBD1 TRBJ1-5 TRBV19 CASSPGQGRVGSNQPQHF TGTGCCAGTAGTCCAGGACAGGGGAGGGTGGGGAGCAATCAGCCCCAGCATTTT
- TRBD2 TRBJ2-7 TRBV12-3/TRBV12-4 CASRAGGYEQYF TGTGCCAGCAGGGCGGGGGGCTACGAGCAGTACTTC
- - TRBJ1-4 TRBV6-1 CASSVGEGRLDEKLFF TGTGCCAGCAGTGTTGGCGAAGGGAGGCTCGATGAAAAACTGTTTTTT
- - TRBJ1-6 TRBV14 CASSQDRGSPLHF TGTGCCAGCAGCCAGGATAGAGGTTCACCCCTCCACTTT
- - TRBJ1-5 TRBV6-1 CASSERGSHSNQPQHF TGTGCCAGCAGTGAGAGGGGCAGTCATAGCAATCAGCCCCAGCATTTT
- - TRBJ2-1 TRBV16 CASSQGTPAQFF TGTGCCAGCAGCCAAGGGACACCTGCGCAGTTCTTC
- - TRBJ1-4 TRBV12-3/TRBV12-4 CASSIGGEKLFF TGTGCCAGCAGCATCGGTGGTGAAAAACTGTTTTTT
- - TRBJ2-1 TRBV7-2 CASSLTGVGTYNEQFF TGTGCCAGCAGCCTGACAGGAGTAGGCACCTACAATGAGCAGTTCTTC
- - TRBJ2-5 TRBV7-9 CASSFGRQYQETQYF TGTGCCAGCAGCTTCGGCAGGCAGTACCAAGAGACCCAGTACTTC
- - TRBJ1-4 TRBV7-9 CASSLADTTNEKLFF TGTGCCAGCAGCTTAGCGGACACGACTAATGAAAAACTGTTTTTT
once - TRBJ2-2 TRBV28 CASSQPRGSGELFF TGTGCCAGCAGCCAACCTCGAGGTTCCGGGGAGCTGTTTTTT
- - TRBJ1-2 TRBV7-2 CASSWGGPQGYTF TGTGCCAGCAGCTGGGGTGGGCCCCAGGGCTACACCTTC
- - TRBJ1-6 TRBV10-3 CAIGVGPADSPLHF TGTGCCATCGGCGTGGGACCGGCGGATTCACCCCTCCACTTT
- - TRBJ2-3 TRBV29-1 CSALLGGAGDTQYF TGCAGCGCACTCCTGGGGGGCGCCGGGGATACGCAGTATTTT
- TRBD1 TRBJ1-4 TRBV27 CASSSTGAADEKLFF TGTGCCAGCAGTTCCACAGGGGCAGCGGATGAAAAACTGTTTTTT
once - TRBJ2-7 TRBV7-8 CASSLAGSSLYEQYF TGTGCCAGCAGCTTAGCGGGTTCGTCCCTCTACGAGCAGTACTTC
once - TRBJ1-2 TRBV2 CASSPGFNYGYTF TGTGCCAGCAGCCCCGGGTTTAACTATGGCTACACCTTC
- - TRBJ1-2 TRBV27 CASSLTGFYGYTF TGTGCCAGCAGTTTAACAGGCTTCTATGGCTACACCTTC
- - TRBJ2-1 TRBV6-6 CASSYGSSYNEQFF TGTGCCAGCAGTTACGGGAGCTCCTACAATGAGCAGTTCTTC
- - TRBJ2-1 TRBV4-1 CASSLISYNEQFF TGCGCCAGCAGCCTTATATCCTACAATGAGCAGTTCTTC
- - TRBJ2-1 TRBV7-2 CASSLEVAFPFF TGTGCCAGCAGCTTAGAAGTAGCATTCCCGTTCTTC
- TRBD2 TRBJ2-5 TRBV7-8 CASSRGLAGAIQETQYF TGTGCCAGCAGCCGAGGACTAGCGGGGGCCATACAAGAGACCCAGTACTTC
- TRBD1 TRBJ2-7 TRBV5-5 CASRSPGQGSEQYF TGTGCCAGCAGGTCTCCGGGACAGGGTAGCGAGCAGTACTTC
- - TRBJ2-1 TRBV23-1 CASSQSEWSMQVRRSSYNEQFF TGCGCCAGCAGTCAATCGGAGTGGTCGATGCAGGTGCGCAGGTCATCCTACAATGAGCAGTTCTTC
few - TRBJ1-5 TRBV2 CASRGIGGTYYQPQHF TGTGCCAGCAGGGGGATTGGGGGGACATACTATCAGCCCCAGCATTTT
once TRBD1 TRBJ1-1 TRBV4-1 CASSQQGGRLNTEAFF TGCGCCAGCAGCCAACAGGGGGGACGGTTGAACACTGAAGCTTTCTTT
- - TRBJ2-7 TRBV27 CASHQGGEQYF TGTGCCAGTCACCAGGGTGGCGAGCAGTACTTC
- - TRBJ2-7 TRBV3-1/TRBV3-2 CASSRNRQAHEQYF TGTGCCAGCAGCCGGAATAGACAGGCTCACGAGCAGTACTTC
- - TRBJ1-2 TRBV7-9 CASSQVGPLNYGYTF TGTGCCAGCAGCCAAGTTGGACCTCTTAACTATGGCTACACCTTC
- - TRBJ1-1 TRBV18 CASSPPDMGAGAFF TGTGCCAGCTCACCACCCGATATGGGGGCTGGAGCTTTCTTT
- - TRBJ2-7 TRBV3-1/TRBV3-2 CASSPGPYEQYF TGTGCCAGCAGCCCAGGACCATACGAGCAGTACTTC
few - TRBJ1-4 TRBV7-2 CASSDPLGTNEKLFF TGTGCCAGCAGCGATCCCTTGGGAACTAATGAAAAACTGTTTTTT
- - TRBJ1-1 TRBV28 CASSLIGDTEAFF TGTGCCAGCAGCTTGATAGGGGACACTGAAGCTTTCTTT
- TRBD1 TRBJ2-1 TRBV23-1 CASSDPHKGANEQFF TGCGCCAGCAGTGACCCTCATAAGGGGGCCAATGAGCAGTTCTTC
- - TRBJ1-2 TRBV28 CASTSPGAAPYGYTF TGTGCCAGCACCTCCCCGGGGGCAGCCCCCTATGGCTACACCTTC
- - TRBJ1-2 TRBV12-5 CASGPTEVYGYTF TGTGCTAGTGGTCCTACAGAAGTATATGGCTACACCTTC
- - TRBJ2-7 TRBV6-5 CASSYSRSYEQYF TGTGCCAGCAGTTACTCGAGGAGCTACGAGCAGTACTTC
- TRBD2 TRBJ2-3 TRBV9 CASSLVGLARTDTQYF TGTGCCAGCAGCCTGGTTGGACTAGCGCGCACAGATACGCAGTATTTT
few - TRBJ1-6 TRBV6-2/TRBV6-3 CASSPARQENSPLHF TGTGCCAGCAGCCCGGCCCGACAGGAAAATTCACCCCTCCACTTT
- - TRBJ2-3 TRBV10-3 CAISRRGSTDTQYF TGTGCCATCAGTCGGAGGGGGTCCACAGATACGCAGTATTTT
once - TRBJ2-1 TRBV7-9 CASSLNFDGDLNEQFF TGTGCCAGCAGCTTAAATTTCGACGGAGACTTAAATGAGCAGTTCTTC
- - TRBJ2-7 TRBV28 CASSTAGVYEQYF TGTGCCAGCAGTACGGCAGGGGTCTACGAGCAGTACTTC
- - TRBJ1-2 TRBV7-9 CASSLGTYGYTF TGTGCCAGCAGCTTAGGAACCTATGGCTACACCTTC
- TRBD2 TRBJ2-7 TRBV11-2 CASSLRERGALYEQYF TGTGCCAGCAGCTTACGGGAGCGGGGGGCACTCTACGAGCAGTACTTC